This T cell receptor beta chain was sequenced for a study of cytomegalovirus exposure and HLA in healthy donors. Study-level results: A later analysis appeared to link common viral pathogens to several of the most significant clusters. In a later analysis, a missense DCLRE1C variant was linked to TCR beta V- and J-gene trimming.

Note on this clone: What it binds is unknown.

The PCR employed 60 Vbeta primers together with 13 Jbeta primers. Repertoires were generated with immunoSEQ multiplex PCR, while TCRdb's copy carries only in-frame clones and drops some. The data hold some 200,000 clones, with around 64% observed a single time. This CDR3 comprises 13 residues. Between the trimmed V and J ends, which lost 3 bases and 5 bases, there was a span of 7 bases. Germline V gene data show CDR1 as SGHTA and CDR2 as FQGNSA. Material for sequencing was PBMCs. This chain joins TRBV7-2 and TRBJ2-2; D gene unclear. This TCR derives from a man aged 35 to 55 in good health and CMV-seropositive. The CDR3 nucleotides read TGTGCCAGCAGCTTTAGGAGAACCGGGGAGCTGTTTTTT. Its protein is CASSFRRTGELFF.